This TCR beta chain emerged from a study of control samples from healthy donors and cancer patients. This CDR3 has 15 residues. Germline CDR1 and CDR2: SGHRS and YFSETQ. Deletions cut 0 bases from V and 8 bases from J, with 15 bases between. Produced via immunoSEQ multiplex PCR; TCRdb's table is partial and in-frame only. The sample yields approximately 150,000 clones, around 92% seen once. The chain uses TRBV5-1 and TRBJ1-3; the D gene is possibly TRBD1 (5 bases). This TCR was recovered from a man under 40 in good health. The sample taken for sequencing was blood. In nucleotides, the CDR3 is TGCGCCAGCAGCTTGGATACGCCAGGGAGAGACACCATATATTTT. Protein sequence: CASSLDTPGRDTIYF. The full variable domain, rest sourced from reference TRBV5-1 and TRBJ1-3, is KAGVTQTPRYLIKTRGQQVTLSCSPISGHRSVSWYQQTPGQGLQFLFEYFSETQRNKGNFPGRFSGRQFSNSRSEMNVSTLELGDSALYLCASSLDTPGRDTIYFGEGSWLTVV.